In this sample, the clone carrying this T cell receptor (beta chain) turned up once. Residents of 24 US areas, aged roughly 18 to 89 years, made up the participants. This specimen comes from a study of blood T cell repertoires in COVID-19. Study background: Recovered status applied to Cohort 3 donors who had two consecutive negative PCRs. It also applied to those with clearance or with symptom resolution. Italy, Spain and the United States were the sources of the convalescent and acute COVID-19 samples. From T cells, B-cell-depleted T cells, or PBMCs came the material, which was cDNA or gDNA.

Using immunoSEQ multiplex PCR, the repertoire was profiled, and TCRdb retains in-frame clones only, with some absent. In the table there are about 170,000 clones, 79% of which are singletons. The length of the CDR3 is 12 residues. Deletions cut 6 bases from V and 11 bases from J, with 16 bases between. The germline gives CDR1 LNHDA, CDR2 SQIVND (reference sequence). The sequence derives from a woman aged 65 to 85 in a cohort exposed to, infected with or recovered from COVID-19 (not recorded which). The source material was PBMCs or T cells enriched from blood (not recorded which). The chain links TRBV19 to TRBJ1-1, with D tentatively TRBD1 (6 bases). The CDR3, as DNA: TGTGCCAGTAGAGGGGGGGCGAAAGCTGCTTTCTTT. It yields the protein CASRGGAKAAFF. The variable domain in full, with the rest retrieved from reference TRBV19 and TRBJ1-1, is DGGITQSPKYLFRKEGQNVTLSCEQNLNHDAMYWYRQDPGQGLRLIYYSQIVNDFQKGDIAEGYSVSREKKESFPLTVTSAQKNPTAFYLCASRGGAKAAFFGQGTRLTVV.